This is a list of T cell receptor beta chains from one sample in a study of OX40 agonist ivuxolimab in advanced cancers. Sequenced by immunoSEQ multiplex PCR; TCRdb stores in-frame clones only, minus some. The sample consists of fewer than 55,000 clones, 80% to 90% of them appearing once. Sequences were derived from CD4+ or CD8+ T cells sorted from blood, sampled in a trial of the OX40 agonist ivuxolimab. The source of these receptors is an adult with an advanced solid tumor such as melanoma, head and neck, liver or kidney cancer. Both conserved end residues are part of each CDR3. D genes are given only for firm matches. Some rows mark clone size as missing; the rest say once, few, many or name a class of expanded clone.

d_call	v_call	clone_size	j_call	cdr3_aa	cdr3_nt
-	TRBV15	-	TRBJ1-2	CATSSPLGGSNGYTF	TGTGCCACCAGCAGCCCGTTGGGGGGTTCGAATGGCTACACCTTC
TRBD1	TRBV2	-	TRBJ1-2	CASSGTGAFNYGYTF	TGTGCCAGCAGTGGGACAGGGGCTTTTAACTATGGCTACACCTTC
-	TRBV5-6	-	TRBJ2-7	CASSLELKGPDYEQYF	TGTGCCAGCAGCTTGGAGTTGAAAGGTCCTGACTACGAGCAGTACTTC
TRBD1	TRBV7-6	once	TRBJ1-4	CASTPGGTNEKLFF	TGTGCCAGCACCCCAGGGGGCACTAATGAAAAACTGTTTTTT
-	TRBV6-5	-	TRBJ2-7	CASSPRGYEQYF	TGTGCCAGCAGTCCTAGGGGGTACGAGCAGTACTTC
TRBD1	TRBV19	-	TRBJ1-6	CASNQRDRGTYSPLHF	TGTGCCAGTAACCAAAGGGACAGGGGGACGTATTCACCCCTCCACTTT
-	TRBV7-9	-	TRBJ1-6	CASSSTLWEYSPLHF	TGTGCCAGCAGCTCGACCCTTTGGGAATATTCACCCCTCCACTTT
-	TRBV6-5	-	TRBJ2-1	CASSLGKPSYNEQFF	TGTGCCAGCAGCCTAGGGAAACCCTCCTACAATGAGCAGTTCTTC
TRBD2	TRBV6-5	-	TRBJ2-5	CASSRTSGGVETQYF	TGTGCCAGCTCTCGGACTAGCGGGGGGGTAGAGACCCAGTACTTC
-	TRBV4-1	-	TRBJ1-1	CASSQGVNTEAFF	TGCGCCAGCAGCCAGGGGGTGAACACTGAAGCTTTCTTT
-	TRBV7-2	-	TRBJ2-5	CASSSLTKAGETQYF	TGTGCCAGCAGCTCGTTGACTAAAGCCGGGGAGACCCAGTACTTC
-	TRBV4-1	-	TRBJ1-4	CASSQGMTIPGPDSEKLFF	TGCGCCAGCAGCCAAGGGATGACCATTCCCGGTCCTGATAGCGAAAAACTGTTTTTT
TRBD1	TRBV9	-	TRBJ1-1	CASSVVGAGGTEAFF	TGTGCCAGCAGCGTAGTTGGGGCAGGGGGCACTGAAGCTTTCTTT
-	TRBV6-5	-	TRBJ1-1	CASSYSTGTEAFF	TGTGCCAGCAGTTACTCGACAGGCACTGAAGCTTTCTTT
-	TRBV6-6	-	TRBJ2-3	CASSYRRVATDTQYF	TGTGCCAGCAGTTACCGCAGAGTGGCCACAGATACGCAGTATTTT
TRBD1	TRBV7-6	-	TRBJ2-2	CASSARGGPNTGELFF	TGTGCCAGCAGCGCACGAGGGGGCCCGAACACCGGGGAGCTGTTTTTT
-	TRBV29-1	-	TRBJ2-5	CSVEGVGSQENQETQYF	TGCAGCGTTGAAGGTGTGGGGAGTCAGGAGAACCAAGAGACCCAGTACTTC
-	TRBV30	-	TRBJ2-5	CAWSSVLVAQYF	TGTGCCTGGAGTTCGGTACTGGTGGCCCAGTACTTC
TRBD1	TRBV4-1	-	TRBJ2-7	CASSPGQGLDEQYF	TGCGCCAGCAGCCCGGGACAGGGGCTTGACGAGCAGTACTTC
-	TRBV7-6	-	TRBJ1-1	CASSFGTLSEAFF	TGTGCCAGCAGCTTCGGGACTTTGTCTGAAGCTTTCTTT
-	TRBV30	once	TRBJ2-7	CAWETGTGAYEQYF	TGTGCCTGGGAAACCGGGACGGGAGCCTACGAGCAGTACTTC
-	TRBV15	-	TRBJ1-1	CATSRVRWTEAFF	TGTGCCACCAGCAGAGTGAGGTGGACTGAAGCTTTCTTT
TRBD1	TRBV5-1	-	TRBJ1-4	CASSLGTGDEKLFF	TGCGCCAGCAGCTTAGGGACAGGGGATGAAAAACTGTTTTTT
TRBD1	TRBV6-1	-	TRBJ2-7	CASREPDRAHEQYF	TGTGCCAGCAGGGAGCCGGACAGGGCCCACGAGCAGTACTTC
-	TRBV21-1	-	TRBJ1-4	CASSPQGANEKLFF	TGTGCCAGCAGCCCCCAGGGGGCTAATGAAAAACTGTTTTTT
-	TRBV7-9	-	TRBJ2-1	CASSLKLGKGEQFF	TGTGCCAGCAGCTTAAAACTAGGGAAAGGTGAGCAGTTCTTC
-	TRBV6-1	-	TRBJ1-1	CASSEVDGLNTEAFF	TGTGCCAGCAGTGAAGTGGACGGATTGAACACTGAAGCTTTCTTT
-	TRBV4-3	-	TRBJ2-1	CASSQDFRNHNEQFF	TGCGCCAGCAGCCAAGATTTTCGGAATCACAATGAGCAGTTCTTC
-	TRBV19	-	TRBJ1-5	CASSISDRINQPQHF	TGTGCCAGTAGTATTTCCGACAGGATAAATCAGCCCCAGCATTTT
TRBD2	TRBV11-2	-	TRBJ2-7	CASSVGTSYEQYF	TGTGCCAGCAGCGTCGGGACTAGCTACGAGCAGTACTTC
-	TRBV5-1	-	TRBJ1-1	CASSLGDGGANTEAFF	TGCGCCAGCAGCCTCGGGGACGGAGGGGCGAACACTGAAGCTTTCTTT
TRBD1	TRBV30	-	TRBJ1-2	CAWSPPDRVKGYTF	TGTGCCTGGAGCCCCCCGGACAGGGTTAAGGGCTACACCTTC
-	TRBV30	-	TRBJ2-1	CAWSVDSSYNEQFF	TGTGCCTGGAGTGTGGATAGCTCCTACAATGAGCAGTTCTTC
TRBD1	TRBV7-9	-	TRBJ1-3	CASSPPPGQGRLSGNTIYF	TGTGCCAGCAGCCCCCCTCCGGGACAGGGGCGACTCTCTGGAAACACCATATATTTT
TRBD2	TRBV27	once	TRBJ2-5	CASSPILAGGRETQYF	TGTGCCAGCAGTCCCATTCTAGCGGGGGGGAGGGAGACCCAGTACTTC
TRBD2	TRBV7-9	few	TRBJ2-5	CASSLPGTSENKETQYF	TGTGCCAGCAGCTTGCCCGGGACTAGCGAAAACAAAGAGACCCAGTACTTC
-	TRBV4-1	-	TRBJ1-2	CASSQGAGGATGYTF	TGCGCCAGCAGCCAAGGGGCGGGGGGGGCGACTGGCTACACCTTC
TRBD1	TRBV7-2	-	TRBJ2-1	CASSLDRASYNEQFF	TGTGCCAGCAGCCTCGACAGGGCTTCCTACAATGAGCAGTTCTTC
TRBD2	TRBV7-9	-	TRBJ2-7	CASSPNPQRGPPYEQYF	TGTGCCAGCAGCCCTAACCCTCAGCGGGGGCCTCCCTACGAGCAGTACTTC
-	TRBV4-3	-	TRBJ1-1	CASSPQGRGPEAFF	TGCGCCAGCAGCCCCCAGGGCCGAGGACCTGAAGCTTTCTTT
TRBD1	TRBV15	-	TRBJ1-3	CATSRVGDRENTIYF	TGTGCCACCAGCAGAGTTGGGGACAGGGAAAACACCATATATTTT
TRBD1	TRBV6-5	-	TRBJ1-1	CASSYSGTGDNTEAFF	TGTGCCAGCAGTTACTCCGGAACAGGGGATAACACTGAAGCTTTCTTT
-	TRBV30	-	TRBJ1-1	CAWRTGLNTEAFF	TGTGCCTGGAGGACAGGTTTGAACACTGAAGCTTTCTTT
TRBD2	TRBV4-1	-	TRBJ2-5	CASSSRTSGGPETQYF	TGCGCCAGCAGCTCCCGGACTAGCGGGGGTCCAGAGACCCAGTACTTC
-	TRBV10-1	-	TRBJ1-4	CASTGATNEKLFF	TGCGCCAGCACAGGGGCAACTAATGAAAAACTGTTTTTT
-	TRBV4-3	once	TRBJ2-7	CASSQESRLSFEQYF	TGCGCCAGCAGCCAAGAGAGCCGGTTAAGTTTCGAGCAGTACTTC
-	TRBV7-7	-	TRBJ2-7	CASSPHEDYEQYF	TGTGCTAGCAGCCCCCATGAGGACTACGAGCAGTACTTC
TRBD1	TRBV4-1	-	TRBJ1-5	CASSQEGRGQPQHF	TGCGCCAGCAGCCAAGAAGGCAGGGGGCAGCCCCAGCATTTT
-	TRBV4-2	-	TRBJ1-1	CASSQLGTARTEAFF	TGTGCCAGCAGCCAACTTGGGACCGCCAGAACTGAAGCTTTCTTT
TRBD2	TRBV12-5	-	TRBJ2-5	CASGLVPTSGGAETQYF	TGTGCTAGTGGTTTGGTCCCGACTAGCGGGGGGGCGGAGACCCAGTACTTC
-	TRBV18	-	TRBJ1-5	CASSPKGKSSNQPQHF	TGTGCCAGCTCACCGAAGGGGAAGTCAAGCAATCAGCCCCAGCATTTT
-	TRBV6-1	-	TRBJ1-1	CASSWGLEAFF	TGTGCCAGCAGTTGGGGACTTGAAGCTTTCTTT
-	TRBV25-1	-	TRBJ2-3	CASSEELETDTQYF	TGTGCCAGCAGTGAGGAACTAGAAACAGATACGCAGTATTTT
TRBD1	TRBV13	-	TRBJ2-2	CASSSGQEAYTGELFF	TGTGCCAGCAGCTCCGGACAGGAAGCATACACCGGGGAGCTGTTTTTT
-	TRBV19	-	TRBJ1-2	CASNSAAEGHYGYTF	TGTGCCAGTAACTCGGCGGCCGAGGGACACTATGGCTACACCTTC
-	TRBV2	-	TRBJ2-3	CASRTMTSTDTQYF	TGTGCCAGCAGAACGATGACTAGCACAGATACGCAGTATTTT
-	TRBV29-1	once	TRBJ2-3	CSVEDDTDTQYF	TGCAGCGTTGAAGATGACACAGATACGCAGTATTTT
-	TRBV13	-	TRBJ2-7	CASSRTGTQSYEQYF	TGTGCCAGCAGCCGAACCGGGACACAATCCTACGAGCAGTACTTC
-	TRBV7-2	-	TRBJ2-7	CASSLDQGPATYEQYF	TGTGCCAGCAGCTTAGATCAAGGGCCGGCTACCTACGAGCAGTACTTC